This T cell receptor beta chain was profiled in a study of CD8+ T cells in alopecia areata. Reverse transcribed after extraction, RNA yielded cDNA as the sequencing template. Clones were read by immunoSEQ multiplex PCR, and TCRdb kept only the in-frame ones, dropping some. In the table there are 90,000 to 150,000 clones, around 64% of which are singletons. CDR3 length: 15 residues. The ends lost 4 bases at V and 8 bases at J; junction bases unmatched: 11. Per germline, CDR1 SGHRS and CDR2 YFSETQ. The rearrangement uses TRBV5-1 and TRBJ2-1, with 8 bases matching TRBD2. This TCR was sampled from a human donor in good health. Sequencing was carried out using CD4+ T cells sorted from blood. DNA of the CDR3: TGCGCCAGCAGCCCCACCGGGAGGGGGGTCGATGAGCAGTTCTTC. It codes for CASSPTGRGVDEQFF.